These T cell receptor beta chains were read from a single sample in a study of blood T cell repertoires in COVID-19. The protocol was immunoSEQ multiplex PCR, while the TCRdb copy is restricted to in-frame clones and leaves out a portion. This sample yields approximately 330,000 clones, of which approximately 89% are seen a single time; more than 9% belongs to the top ten. Sample: PBMCs or T cells enriched from blood (not recorded which). Receptor source: a woman under 40 who had recovered from COVID-19. Each CDR3 is given with its conserved first and last residue. A D gene is named only where the DNA matches it firmly. Rows give clone size only sometimes, using once, few, many, or a class for an expanded clone.

D,size,J,V,DNA,CDR3
TRBD1,.,TRBJ2-2,TRBV9,TGTGCCAGCAGCGAGTCGACAGGGCGAGTATCCGGGGAGCTGTTTTTT,CASSESTGRVSGELFF
.,.,TRBJ2-7,TRBV12-5,TGTGCTAGTGTCCCGGGGAATTCCTACGAGCAGTACTTC,CASVPGNSYEQYF
.,.,TRBJ2-2,TRBV12-3/TRBV12-4,TGTGCCAGCTCGACAGGGAACACCGGGGAGCTGTTTTTT,CASSTGNTGELFF
TRBD1,.,TRBJ1-2,TRBV19,TGTGCCAGTAGTCTAGGACAGGCCTATGGCTACACCTTC,CASSLGQAYGYTF
.,.,TRBJ2-4,TRBV3-1/TRBV3-2,TGTGCCAGCAGCCAAGGTATAGCCAAAAACATTCAGTACTTC,CASSQGIAKNIQYF
TRBD1,.,TRBJ1-5,TRBV7-2,TGTGCCAGCAGCGGGACAGTGAATCAGCCCCAGCATTTT,CASSGTVNQPQHF
TRBD1,.,TRBJ1-5,TRBV18,TGTGCCAGCTCACCGGGACAGGGGGTGTCGGGCAATCAGCCCCAGCATTTT,CASSPGQGVSGNQPQHF
.,.,TRBJ2-1,TRBV6-1,TGTGCCAGCAGTGAAGCCTTTCTCGTAGCGGAGCAGTTCTTC,CASSEAFLVAEQFF
.,.,TRBJ2-3,TRBV6-1,TGTGCCAGCAGTGCCGCGTTAGCGGCCCTTAGATATACGCAGTATTTT,CASSAALAALRYTQYF
.,.,TRBJ1-1,TRBV12-3/TRBV12-4,TGTGCCAGCAGTTTAGAACAGATTACTGAAGCTTTCTTT,CASSLEQITEAFF
TRBD1,once,TRBJ1-2,TRBV5-1,TGCGCCAGCAGCTCACAGGGGGTCGGCTACACCTTC,CASSSQGVGYTF
.,.,TRBJ1-5,TRBV4-3,TGCGCCAGCAGCCAGGTGGGGGGGGATCAGCCCCAGCATTTT,CASSQVGGDQPQHF
.,once,TRBJ2-1,TRBV24-1,TGTGCCACCAGTGACGAAGATAGCTCCTACAATGAGCAGTTCTTC,CATSDEDSSYNEQFF
.,.,TRBJ1-1,TRBV9,TGTGCCAGCAGCCTTCAGGGTGGCGACACTGAAGCTTTCTTT,CASSLQGGDTEAFF
.,.,TRBJ2-1,TRBV6-5,TGTGCCAGCAGTTACACCCAGGTCGGTGAGCAGTTCTTC,CASSYTQVGEQFF
TRBD1,.,TRBJ1-5,TRBV13,TGTGCCAGCAGCTTTTCCCGGGACAGGGGAGTAATACGCAATCAGCCCCAGCATTTT,CASSFSRDRGVIRNQPQHF
.,.,TRBJ2-7,TRBV5-6,TGTGCCAGCAGCTCCCGCCGGGGTGGGATCGTTTCCTACGAGCAGTACTTC,CASSSRRGGIVSYEQYF
.,few,TRBJ1-6,TRBV5-1,TGCGCCAGCAGCTTGGCTGCTCAGGGGCAGTTATCACCCCTCCACTTT,CASSLAAQGQLSPLHF
.,.,TRBJ1-6,TRBV15,TGTGCCACCAGCAGAGTACGGGATTCACCCCTCCACTTT,CATSRVRDSPLHF
TRBD1,.,TRBJ2-2,TRBV4-3,TGCGCCAGCAGCCCTACAGGGGTGCGGCAGGGGTCGGCCGGGGAGCTGTTTTTT,CASSPTGVRQGSAGELFF
.,.,TRBJ1-2,TRBV6-5,TGTGCCAGCAGTTACTCGATCGGGGGTGGGTTCGATGGCTACACCTTC,CASSYSIGGGFDGYTF
.,.,TRBJ1-2,TRBV9,TGTGCCAGCAGCCCTGCGTTCTATGGCTACACCTTC,CASSPAFYGYTF
TRBD2,.,TRBJ2-1,TRBV7-6,TGTGCCAGCAGCCAAGCGGGAGAGGCCTACAATGAGCAGTTCTTC,CASSQAGEAYNEQFF
.,.,TRBJ2-2,TRBV9,TGTGCCAGCTCGGGTTCAGATGGGGAGGTCGGGGAGCTGTTTTTT,CASSGSDGEVGELFF
TRBD2,.,TRBJ2-2,TRBV5-6,TGTGCCAGCAGCTTTCCTAGCGGCAACACCGGGGAGCTGTTTTTT,CASSFPSGNTGELFF
TRBD2,.,TRBJ2-5,TRBV29-1,TGCAGCGTTGCCCGACTAGCGGGAGTGGAAGAGACCCAGTACTTC,CSVARLAGVEETQYF
TRBD2,.,TRBJ2-1,TRBV5-1,TGCGCCAGCAGGCCCTCTAGCGGGTTGATCCTGGATGAGCAGTTCTTC,CASRPSSGLILDEQFF
TRBD2,.,TRBJ2-1,TRBV28,TGTGCCAGCAGTTCGACTAGCGGGAGTCCCAGGGGGTACAATGAGCAGTTCTTC,CASSSTSGSPRGYNEQFF
TRBD1,.,TRBJ2-7,TRBV5-1,TGCGCCAGCAGCTTCAGACAGGGGGACTACGAGCAGTACTTC,CASSFRQGDYEQYF
TRBD1,.,TRBJ1-5,TRBV27,TGTGCCAGCAGCCCTCAGGGGGGAGGTCAGCCCCAGCATTTT,CASSPQGGGQPQHF
.,.,TRBJ2-3,TRBV28,TGTGCCAGCAGTTTGGAGGGAGTAGGGACAGATACGCAGTATTTT,CASSLEGVGTDTQYF
TRBD1,.,TRBJ2-7,TRBV6-2/TRBV6-3,TGTGCCAGCAGTTATAGGCCGGGACAGCCCGGCGAGCAGTACTTC,CASSYRPGQPGEQYF
TRBD2,once,TRBJ2-7,TRBV25-1,TGTGCCAGCAGTGAATGGGAGGGGCCCTCCTACGAGCAGTACTTC,CASSEWEGPSYEQYF
.,.,TRBJ2-1,TRBV24-1,TGTGCCACCAGTGATAGGGCGGGGACCACCTACAATGAGCAGTTCTTC,CATSDRAGTTYNEQFF
.,few,TRBJ1-1,TRBV3-1/TRBV3-2,TGTGCCAGCAGCCAGGGCAACAGGGATACTGAAGCTTTCTTT,CASSQGNRDTEAFF
TRBD2,.,TRBJ2-2,TRBV24-1,TGTGCCACCAGTGATCTTAGCGGGAGGGCCATCGGGGAGCTGTTTTTT,CATSDLSGRAIGELFF
TRBD2,once,TRBJ2-3,TRBV7-8,TGTGCCAGCAGCCCCCAGGACGGGGGGGAGGATACGCAGTATTTT,CASSPQDGGEDTQYF
.,.,TRBJ1-4,TRBV4-2,TGTGCCAGCAGCCAAGATTTCGACCTCCAGGGGGAAAAACTGTTTTTT,CASSQDFDLQGEKLFF
TRBD2,.,TRBJ2-7,TRBV20-1,TGCAGTGCTAGTAAGGGACTAGCGGCCGGGGAGCAGTACTTC,CSASKGLAAGEQYF
TRBD2,.,TRBJ2-1,TRBV12-5,TGTGCTAGTGGTCCCGAACTAGCGAGCACGGAAGATGAGCAGTTCTTC,CASGPELASTEDEQFF
.,few,TRBJ2-2,TRBV3-1/TRBV3-2,TGTGCCAGCAGCCAAGTTTCGACAACCACCGGGGAGCTGTTTTTT,CASSQVSTTTGELFF
.,few,TRBJ1-2,TRBV4-3,TGCGCCAGCAGCCAAGAAGTGAGGTATGACTATGGCTACACCTTC,CASSQEVRYDYGYTF
.,.,TRBJ2-1,TRBV3-1/TRBV3-2,TGTGCCAGCAGCCAAGATGGAGGGAAAGAGGAGCAGTTCTTC,CASSQDGGKEEQFF
.,.,TRBJ2-7,TRBV5-6,TGTGCCAGCAGCTTGGCAACAGGGATCGGAGAGCAGTACTTC,CASSLATGIGEQYF
.,.,TRBJ1-2,TRBV7-2,TGTGCCAGCAGCTTACGGGAGCCGGGACCGTTAAGACGGGAATATGGCTACACCTTC,CASSLREPGPLRREYGYTF
.,.,TRBJ1-4,TRBV6-5,TGTGCCAGCAGTTACTCTCCGGGGGCTAATGAAAAACTGTTTTTT,CASSYSPGANEKLFF
TRBD1,.,TRBJ1-3,TRBV5-4,TGTGCCAGCAGCTTGGGACAGGGGGGAAACACCATATATTTT,CASSLGQGGNTIYF
TRBD1,.,TRBJ2-1,TRBV28,TGTGCCAGCAGTTTGTTTCAGGGGACAGATTACAATGAGCAGTTCTTC,CASSLFQGTDYNEQFF
TRBD1,few,TRBJ1-5,TRBV28,TGTGCCACAACCGGGACAGGGGGCATTATAAATCAGCCCCAGCATTTT,CATTGTGGIINQPQHF
.,.,TRBJ2-3,TRBV6-5,TGTGCCAGCAGTTACTCGAGGATGGGCACAGATACGCAGTATTTT,CASSYSRMGTDTQYF
TRBD2,.,TRBJ2-2,TRBV19,TGTGCCAGTAGTATTAGACTAGCGGGAGCGGCGGACACCGGGGAGCTGTTTTTT,CASSIRLAGAADTGELFF
.,.,TRBJ2-7,TRBV12-3/TRBV12-4,TGTGCCAGCAGTTTTGGTCCAGGCGAGCAGTACTTC,CASSFGPGEQYF
.,.,TRBJ1-1,TRBV2,TGTGCCAGCAGTGATGGGCAGGGGACCACTGAAGCTTTCTTT,CASSDGQGTTEAFF
TRBD1,.,TRBJ2-1,TRBV18,TGTGCCAGCTCACCAATAGAGGGGGCCGAGCAGTTCTTC,CASSPIEGAEQFF
.,once,TRBJ2-7,TRBV2,TGTGCCAGCAGTCCAGGTCCCAGCTCCTACGAGCAGTACTTC,CASSPGPSSYEQYF
.,.,TRBJ1-2,TRBV28,TGTGCCAGCAGTTTAAGGCAGAGGGGCTACACCTTC,CASSLRQRGYTF
TRBD1,.,TRBJ2-7,TRBV6-5,TGTGCCAGCAGTTACTCGGGGCAGGGGGCTTACGAGCAGTACTTC,CASSYSGQGAYEQYF
.,.,TRBJ2-7,TRBV30,TGTGCCTGGACCACATCTCTGGCCGAGCAGTACTTC,CAWTTSLAEQYF
.,.,TRBJ2-1,TRBV13,TGTGCCAGCAGCCCCGGGTATCGGGGAGCGGATGAGCAGTTCTTC,CASSPGYRGADEQFF